Listed below are T cell receptor beta chains from one sample, sequenced in a study of identifying expanded T cells in peripheral blood. Clones were sequenced by immunoSEQ multiplex PCR, and TCRdb holds only the in-frame ones, with some missing. The sample contains about 130,000 clones, roughly 90% of which appear only once. The sequencing sample was made of blood. The origin of the receptors is a person aged 18 to 75 in good health. Both conserved end residues are part of each CDR3. D genes are given only for firm matches. Clone size is not always given. Where it is, it says once, few, many or a class for expanded clones.

D gene,J gene,V gene,clone size,CDR3 length,CDR3 protein,CDR3 DNA
TRBD1,TRBJ2-1,TRBV10-1,NA,16,CASTRGGGGSATEQFF,TGCGCCAGCACCCGAGGGGGCGGTGGTAGCGCGACTGAGCAGTTCTTC
TRBD1,TRBJ2-7,TRBV2,NA,16,CASRGRGTGDYYEQYF,TGTGCCAGCCGGGGGCGGGGGACAGGGGATTACTACGAGCAGTACTTC
TRBD2,TRBJ2-1,TRBV6-4,NA,18,CASSEQGLAASSYNEQFF,TGTGCCAGCAGTGAACAAGGACTAGCAGCAAGCTCCTACAATGAGCAGTTCTTC
TRBD2,TRBJ2-1,TRBV6-6,NA,16,CASGSFLAGGGNEQFF,TGTGCCAGCGGGAGTTTTCTAGCGGGGGGCGGGAATGAGCAGTTCTTC
NA,TRBJ2-7,TRBV6-5,NA,12,CASSLSGQPLYF,TGTGCCAGCAGTTTGAGCGGACAGCCACTGTACTTC
NA,TRBJ1-2,TRBV28,NA,14,CASSPGPAPYGYTF,TGTGCCAGCAGCCCCGGGCCGGCCCCCTATGGCTACACCTTC
NA,TRBJ2-2,TRBV2,NA,13,CASSDWGSGELFF,TGTGCCAGCAGTGATTGGGGGTCCGGGGAGCTGTTTTTT
NA,TRBJ1-1,TRBV15,NA,13,CATSRVRPGEAFF,TGTGCCACCAGCAGAGTCCGGCCAGGGGAAGCTTTCTTT
NA,TRBJ2-3,TRBV19,NA,18,CASSPRGVTATSTDTQYF,TGTGCCAGTAGTCCCCGTGGGGTAACGGCCACTAGCACAGATACGCAGTATTTT
NA,TRBJ2-1,TRBV6-1,NA,15,CASSEVTGLGNEQFF,TGTGCCAGCAGTGAAGTCACAGGGCTTGGGAATGAGCAGTTCTTC
NA,TRBJ1-1,TRBV18,NA,13,CASSPEMNTEAFF,TGTGCCAGCTCACCAGAAATGAACACTGAAGCTTTCTTT
NA,TRBJ1-2,TRBV7-2,NA,14,CASSLVSSGGGYTF,TGTGCCAGCAGCTTAGTGTCGTCCGGCGGCGGCTACACCTTC
NA,TRBJ1-2,TRBV19,NA,12,CASSIGGQGYTF,TGTGCCAGTAGTATCGGAGGACAGGGCTACACCTTC
TRBD1,TRBJ1-2,TRBV28,NA,14,CASSLRQGRYGYTF,TGTGCCAGCAGCCTGCGACAGGGGCGCTATGGCTACACCTTC
TRBD1,TRBJ1-6,TRBV6-6,NA,15,CASNPGTGVSSPLHF,TGTGCCAGCAACCCCGGGACAGGGGTTAGTTCACCCCTCCACTTT
NA,TRBJ2-1,TRBV18,NA,11,CASSMGTERFF,TGTGCCAGCTCAATGGGGACCGAACGGTTCTTC
TRBD1,TRBJ1-2,TRBV19,few,14,CASSVGQGIGGYTF,TGTGCCAGTAGTGTGGGACAGGGGATCGGTGGCTACACCTTC
TRBD2,TRBJ2-7,TRBV7-9,NA,14,CASRLSSGHYEQYF,TGTGCCAGCAGACTCTCTAGCGGCCACTACGAGCAGTACTTC
NA,TRBJ2-4,TRBV2,NA,19,CASSDSQDPRGIAKNIQYF,TGTGCCAGCAGTGACTCACAGGACCCCCGAGGAATAGCCAAAAACATTCAGTACTTC
NA,TRBJ1-3,TRBV18,NA,13,CASDTRERHTIYF,TGTGCCAGCGATACCAGGGAGCGGCACACCATATATTTT
TRBD1,TRBJ2-7,TRBV9,NA,13,CASSRQGMHEQYF,TGTGCCAGCAGCCGACAGGGTATGCACGAGCAGTACTTC
NA,TRBJ2-5,TRBV7-7,NA,14,CASSLGAGKETQYF,TGTGCCAGCAGCTTAGGAGCAGGCAAAGAGACCCAGTACTTC
TRBD2,TRBJ2-1,TRBV10-2,NA,14,CASSGLAGYNEQFF,TGCGCCAGCAGCGGACTAGCGGGTTACAATGAGCAGTTCTTC
NA,TRBJ1-1,TRBV7-9,NA,13,CASSLQRNTEAFF,TGTGCCAGCAGCTTACAGCGGAACACTGAAGCTTTCTTT
NA,TRBJ1-5,TRBV6-4,NA,14,CAREAGDSNQPQHF,TGTGCCAGAGAAGCAGGGGATAGCAATCAGCCCCAGCATTTT
NA,TRBJ2-1,TRBV9,NA,14,CASSSGLFSDEQFF,TGTGCCAGCAGCTCAGGACTTTTTTCGGATGAGCAGTTCTTC
TRBD1,TRBJ1-4,TRBV19,NA,13,CASSPTGTEKLFF,TGTGCCAGTAGCCCGACAGGGACAGAAAAACTGTTTTTT
NA,TRBJ2-4,TRBV21-1,many,15,CAIGGIQLAKNIQYF,TGTGCCATAGGGGGGATACAGTTAGCCAAAAACATTCAGTACTTC
TRBD1,TRBJ1-5,TRBV6-1,NA,15,CASSEVTGVEQPQHF,TGTGCCAGCAGTGAGGTCACAGGGGTAGAGCAGCCCCAGCATTTT
TRBD2,TRBJ2-1,TRBV2,NA,14,CASTEREGRSEQFF,TGTGCCAGCACGGAGCGGGAGGGCCGAAGTGAGCAGTTCTTC
NA,TRBJ2-7,TRBV7-2,NA,15,CASSLSPNTGYEQYF,TGTGCCAGCAGCTTATCACCTAACACGGGCTACGAGCAGTACTTC
NA,TRBJ2-7,TRBV7-9,NA,12,CASSLESYEQYF,TGTGCCAGCAGCTTAGAGTCCTACGAGCAGTACTTC
TRBD1,TRBJ1-1,TRBV10-3,NA,17,CAISESGGTGGSTEAFF,TGTGCCATCAGTGAGTCGGGCGGGACAGGGGGATCCACTGAAGCTTTCTTT
TRBD2,TRBJ2-7,TRBV28,NA,14,CASSLVGPGGEQYF,TGTGCCAGCAGTTTAGTAGGGCCGGGGGGCGAGCAGTACTTC
TRBD1,TRBJ1-5,TRBV7-9,NA,15,CASSSRDRGSQPQHF,TGTGCCAGCAGTTCCCGGGACAGGGGAAGTCAGCCCCAGCATTTT
NA,TRBJ1-2,TRBV5-4,NA,17,CASSLRGGGLIDYGYTF,TGTGCCAGCAGCTTGAGGGGTGGGGGCTTAATCGACTATGGCTACACCTTC
NA,TRBJ1-4,TRBV11-2,NA,16,CASSRSAGPTNEKLFF,TGTGCCAGCAGCCGCTCGGCCGGGCCAACTAATGAAAAACTGTTTTTT
TRBD1,TRBJ2-7,TRBV28,once,12,CASIGQGVEQYF,TGTGCCAGCATAGGACAGGGGGTCGAGCAGTACTTC
NA,TRBJ1-5,TRBV19,NA,12,CASSTGHQPQHF,TGTGCCAGTAGCACAGGTCATCAGCCCCAGCATTTT
NA,TRBJ2-5,TRBV4-3,NA,15,CASSHSRQGHETQYF,TGCGCCAGCAGCCATTCCCGGCAGGGGCATGAGACCCAGTACTTC
TRBD2,TRBJ2-7,TRBV29-1,NA,13,CSVGRTSGYEQYF,TGCAGCGTTGGGCGGACTAGCGGCTACGAGCAGTACTTC
TRBD2,TRBJ2-1,TRBV12-5,NA,16,CASGLVTSGSYNEQFF,TGTGCTAGTGGTTTGGTGACTAGCGGTTCCTACAATGAGCAGTTCTTC